The text below deals with one T cell receptor (beta chain). Its antigen is currently unknown. ViraFEST used viral peptide pools to expand antigen-specific CD4+ T cells before sequencing. After roughly 10 days in culture, the CD4+ T cells were isolated. This record comes from a study of vaccination effects on CD4 cells after COVID-19. Study-level findings and limits: By a late point after vaccination, infection- and vaccine-induced clones had shrunk markedly through clonal contraction.

Clones were read by immunoSEQ multiplex PCR, and TCRdb kept only the in-frame ones, dropping some. This table holds about 61,000 clones, roughly 81% found once. This clonotype was sampled from a human donor who received a COVID-19 vaccine. Sequenced here: CD4+ T cells from PBMCs cultured with HCoV-229E spike peptides, sampled before COVID-19 vaccination.

The CDR3 sequence is CASSAEEQETQYF. CDR3 nucleotides: TGTGCCAGCAGTGCAGAAGAACAAGAGACCCAGTACTTC. V usage is TRBV6-4 and J usage is TRBJ2-5; D unclear. Germline loops: CDR1 MRHNA, CDR2 SNTAGT. The CDR3 sequence is 13 residues long. V was trimmed by 4 bases and J by 2 bases, leaving 8 bases between them.